What follows are 21 T cell receptor beta chains derived from one specimen sequenced in a study of human T cells and chemical hapten exposure. This sample's time point: patch test 2, 6 weeks after DPC sensitization. Treatment defined: therapeutic diphenylcyclopropenone sensitization with weekly scalp DPC. TCRdb re-called the RACE reads through MiXCR, storing one row per CDR3 protein. The repertoire holds more than 70,000 distinct CDR3 sequences, with roughly 11% as singletons. The sequencing here drew on whole blood, taken in connection with sensitization to the hapten diphenylcyclopropenone (DPC). These receptors came from a young man with alopecia areata. Some clones in this sample may be carry-over from other donors' samples.

This clonotype was counted a few times. This chain joins TRBV9 and TRBJ2-5; D may be TRBD2 (5 bases). From germline, CDR1 is SGDLS and CDR2 YYNGEE. This CDR3 is 14 amino acids long. V was clipped by 1 base and J by 5 bases, with 12 bases between them. CDR3 sequence reads: CASSVSLRGETQYF. CDR3 bases: TGTGCCAGCAGCGTAAGCCTTCGGGGTGAGACCCAGTACTTC.

The sample holds a few counts of this clonotype. The chain joins TRBV7-8 to TRBJ2-1; the D is unclear. The CDR3 covers 16 residues. In germline, CDR1 is SGHVS, CDR2 FQNEAQ. Trimming took 5 bases from V and 0 from J, leaving 14 bases between them. The CDR3 DNA sequence: TGTGCCAGCAGCCCCGCCCCCCGTTTCTCCTACAATGAGCAGTTCTTC. Translated: CASSPAPRFSYNEQFF.

There are many counts of this clonotype. The genes are TRBV7-9 and TRBJ1-3; D might be TRBD1 (5 bases). From germline, CDR1 is SEHNR and CDR2 FQNEAQ (reference sequence). This CDR3 region has 14 residues. V was pared by 1 base and J by 7 bases, with 11 bases between. The CDR3: CASSLEGWGNTIYF. The CDR3 region has the DNA TGTGCCAGCAGCTTAGAAGGCTGGGGGAACACCATATATTTT.

The chain uses TRBV4-1 and TRBJ2-1; TRBD1 matches at 8 bases. V shed 6 bases and J 5 bases; nucleotides not matched to a gene: 9. This CDR3 contains 15 residues. Germline V gives CDR1 MGHRA, CDR2 YSYEKL. DNA of the CDR3: TGCGCCAGCAGTCCTCCGGGACAGGTTCACAATGAGCAGTTCTTC. Its translation: CASSPPGQVHNEQFF.

Regarding this clonotype: A junction boundary mismatches the germline segment, possibly from a read error. The chain recombines TRBV9 with TRBJ2-5; 9 bases align to TRBD1. The CDR3 loop spans 15 amino acids. CDR1 and CDR2 from the germline V gene are SGDLS and YYNGEE. The CDR3 spells CAGSVETGGRETQYF. The CDR3 region has the DNA TGTGCCGGCAGCGTAGAAACAGGGGGCAGGGAGACCCAGTACTTC.

The rearrangement joins TRBV4-1 to TRBJ2-7, with D perhaps TRBD1 or TRBD2 (6 bases each). CDR1 and CDR2 from the germline V gene are MGHRA and YSYEKL. The CDR3 contains 16 residues. Trimming removed 2 bases from V and 7 bases from J, with 21 bases in between. The CDR3 loop reads CASSQPSSPGAGEQYF. Here the CDR3 DNA reads TGCGCCAGCAGCCAACCCTCTTCTCCGGGGGCGGGGGAGCAGTACTTC.

This rearrangement joins TRBV6-2 or TRBV6-3 to TRBJ2-5; TRBD2 matches at 10 bases. The CDR3 has 14 amino acids. Germline V CDR1 and CDR2: MNHEY, SVGEGT. V trimming: 8 bases; J trimming: 5 bases; junction bases outside the gene matches: 8. The chain's CDR3 is CASCSGTSVETQYF. The DNA for the CDR3 is TGTGCCAGCTGTTCTGGGACTAGCGTTGAGACCCAGTACTTC.

This clonotype occurred a few times. The rearrangement links TRBV5-1 to TRBJ1-2; no reliable D call. V dropped 2 bases and J dropped 2 bases, with 13 bases sitting between them. Germline CDR1 reads SGHRS; CDR2 reads YFSETQ. The CDR3 loop spans 15 amino acids. The DNA for the CDR3 is TGCGCCAGCAGCTTCGGGGAAACACTCAACTATGGCTACACCTTC. This sequence encodes CASSFGETLNYGYTF.

A few counts support this clonotype. The rearrangement links TRBV7-6 to TRBJ1-5; D remains ambiguous. The CDR3 length is 16 residues. With 5 bases removed from V and 4 bases from J, the gap between germline ends came to 18 bases. Germline loops: CDR1 SGHVS, CDR2 FNYEAQ. CDR3 coding DNA: TGTGCCAGCAGCCAAGGCGGGAGGACGGGAAATCAGCCCCAGCATTTT. Its translation is CASSQGGRTGNQPQHF.

This clonotype has just a few counts. The chain joins TRBV20-1 to TRBJ2-5; either TRBD1 or TRBD2 may supply D (5 bases each). Germline-derived CDR1 and CDR2 are DFQATT and SNEGSKA (reference sequence). The CDR3 extends over 13 amino acids. Deletions cut 3 bases from V and 5 bases from J, with 13 bases between. For the CDR3, the DNA is TGCAGTGCTAGCCTTCTGGGGGTCGAGACCCAGTACTTC. It yields the protein CSASLLGVETQYF.

This clonotype was seen at least ten times. The gene calls are TRBV18 and TRBJ1-5; D gene unclear. The V end lost 3 bases, the J end lost 4 bases, and 7 bases lay between the germline ends. CDR3 length: 13 amino acids. CDR1 KGHSH and CDR2 LQKENI come from the germline V gene. CDR3 sequence (DNA): TGTGCCAGCTCACCGGAGAAAAATCAGCCCCAGCATTTT. This sequence encodes CASSPEKNQPQHF.

At least ten counts were recorded for this clonotype. V is TRBV20-1 and J is TRBJ2-7; D gene uncertain. CDR1 and CDR2 (germline): DFQATT, SNEGSKA (reference sequence). CDR3 length: 12 residues. Trimming pared 1 base from V and 3 bases from J, leaving 7 bases between. The chain's CDR3 is CSARVDDYEQYV. The CDR3 DNA follows: TGCAGTGCTAGAGTGGACGACTACGAGCAGTACGTC.

In its sample, this clonotype was seen many times. The CDR3 region has the DNA TGTGCCAGCAGTTCCCGTTCGAGATTAAAAGGCTACACCTTC. This sequence encodes CASSSRSRLKGYTF. The rearrangement links TRBV27 to TRBJ1-2; no clear D gene. The CDR3 has 14 amino acids. Germline V CDR1 and CDR2: MNHEY, SMNVEV (reference sequence). V was trimmed by 4 bases and J by 8 bases, leaving 17 bases between them.

The CDR3 region is CASSSRGPDSGNTIYF. Written as DNA, the CDR3 is TGTGCCAGCAGCTCCCGGGGGCCCGATTCTGGAAACACCATATATTTT. This chain uses TRBV9 with TRBJ1-3; D might be TRBD1 (6 bases). Trimming cost V 4 bases and J 1 base, with 15 bases left between them. This CDR3 region has 16 residues. The germline V gene has CDR1 SGDLS and CDR2 YYNGEE.

In this sample, this clonotype turned up a few times. The rearrangement uses TRBV20-1 and TRBJ2-2, with 7 nucleotides matching TRBD1. The CDR3 consists of 15 residues. In germline, CDR1 is DFQATT, CDR2 SNEGSKA (reference sequence). J gave up 4 bases and V 5 bases, and 10 bases lay outside the gene matches. CDR3 bases: TGCAGTGCTGGTAGACGGGACAGATCCACCGGGGAGCTGTTTTTT. This codes for CSAGRRDRSTGELFF.

The rearrangement uses TRBV7-7 and TRBJ1-6, with D unresolved. V dropped 2 bases and J dropped 8 bases, with 4 bases sitting between them. Looked up from germline, CDR1 is SSHAT and CDR2 is FNYEAQ (reference sequence). This CDR3 comprises 12 residues. The CDR3 DNA sequence: TGTGCCAGCAGCTTATGTGATTCACCCCTCCACTTT. Its protein product is CASSLCDSPLHF.

This clonotype showed up many times. CDR3 protein: CASSLLGFGAYNEQFF. CDR3 in DNA: TGCGCCAGCAGCTTGTTGGGGTTCGGGGCCTACAATGAGCAGTTCTTC. The chain has TRBV5-1 and TRBJ2-1; TRBD2 might be the D (5 bases). Germline V gene data show CDR1 as SGHRS and CDR2 as YFSETQ. This CDR3 contains 16 residues. With 1 base removed from V and 2 bases from J, the gap between germline ends came to 13 bases.

A word on this clonotype: With a much larger clone just one base away, this may be a read error. The chain is built from TRBV4-1 and TRBJ1-1, with a tentative D call TRBD1 (6 bases). Trimming pared 1 base from V and 3 bases from J, leaving 12 bases between. Germline V CDR1 and CDR2: MGHRA, YSYEKL. The CDR3 covers 15 residues. The CDR3 here is CASSQAGTWYTEAFF. DNA for the CDR3: TGCGCCAGCAGCCAAGCCGGGACATGGTACACTGAAGCTTTCTTT.

This clonotype was found a few times. The genes are TRBV18 and TRBJ2-5; D gene uncertain. The CDR3 contains 16 residues. The germline V gene has CDR1 KGHSH and CDR2 LQKENI. Trimming left V 6 bases short and J 0 bases short, with 17 bases between. CDR3 region: CASSTRVAEYQETQYF. CDR3 DNA sequence: TGTGCCAGCTCTACCCGAGTCGCAGAGTACCAAGAGACCCAGTACTTC.

The chain has TRBV5-6 and TRBJ2-7, with TRBD2 as a possible D gene (6 bases). The V end lost 3 bases, the J end lost 4 bases, and 11 bases lay between the germline ends. The length of the CDR3 is 13 residues. Germline V gene data show CDR1 as SGHDT and CDR2 as YYEEEE. DNA of the CDR3: TGTGCCAGCAGCTCAGGGACTCTTTACGAGCAGTACTTC. It encodes CASSSGTLYEQYF.

This clonotype was detected a few times. The rearrangement joins TRBV20-1 to TRBJ2-5; weak D call: TRBD1 (5 bases). The CDR3 is 14 residues long. Trimming cost V 1 base and J 0 bases, with 9 bases left between them. Germline CDR1 DFQATT, CDR2 SNEGSKA (reference sequence). CDR3 DNA sequence: TGCAGTGCTAGAGGGACACGGTACCAAGAGACCCAGTACTTC. Its protein is CSARGTRYQETQYF.